This T cell receptor (beta chain) came from a study of blood T cell repertoires in COVID-19. In the study overall: Collection of acute and convalescent COVID-19 samples took place in the United States, Italy and Spain. PBMCs, B-cell-depleted T cells, or T cells provided the cDNA or gDNA that made up the material.

There are 14 residues in the CDR3. Trimming shortened V by 3 bases and J by 0 bases, and 10 bases separated the two germline ends. CDR1 and CDR2 from the germline V gene are SGHRS and YFSETQ. As handled by the study authors: Amplification of reference gene primers provided the estimated nucleated cell counts. The table came from immunoSEQ multiplex PCR; TCRdb's copy has only in-frame clones and leaves some out. V and J calls and clone size follow that table, whereas D and trimming were derived from the DNA. The top ten clones hold about 7% of a sample with roughly 70,000 clones, around 90% of them seen once.

The sample taken for sequencing was peripheral blood. The sequence was obtained from a human donor in a cohort sampled during active COVID-19. The chain is built from TRBV5-1 and TRBJ2-7, with a possible D match to TRBD2 (5 bases). CDR3 protein: CASSSGISSYEQYF. CDR3 DNA sequence: TGCGCCAGCAGCTCGGGGATAAGCTCCTACGAGCAGTACTTC.